These T cell receptor beta chains were read from a single sample in a study of shared clonotypes between healthy human individuals. Only in-frame clones appear in the TCRdb table, and some are missing; sequencing was by immunoSEQ multiplex PCR. The sample lists about 1,900,000 clones; approximately 94% were seen once. The sequencing input was naive CD8+ T cells sorted from blood. All receptors come from a man younger than 35 in good health. The CDR3 runs from the conserved cysteine through the conserved F or W. D genes are given only for firm matches. The size of a clone is reported for some rows only, either as once, few or many, or as a class for expanded clones.

abundance	v_gene	j_gene	d_gene	CDR3nt	CDR3aa
NA	TRBV19	TRBJ2-7	TRBD1	TGTGCCAGTAGCCCCGGGACAGGACGAACCTACGAGCAGTACTTC	CASSPGTGRTYEQYF
NA	TRBV7-9	TRBJ2-7	NA	TGTGCCAGCAGGCCCGACGGCTACGAGCAGTACTTC	CASRPDGYEQYF
NA	TRBV30	TRBJ2-1	TRBD2	TGTGCCTGGAAGGAGACTAGCGGGATCGTGTCCTACAATGAGCAGTTCTTC	CAWKETSGIVSYNEQFF
once	TRBV10-2	TRBJ2-3	TRBD2	TGCGCCAGCAGTCGTCTAGCGGGAAGGCCAGATACGCAGTATTTT	CASSRLAGRPDTQYF
NA	TRBV30	TRBJ2-7	NA	TGTGCCTGGAGTATAGCGGAGTACTACGAGCAGTACTTC	CAWSIAEYYEQYF
once	TRBV7-9	TRBJ2-3	NA	TGTGCCAACGCGCGGGACCACACGCAGTATTTT	CANARDHTQYF
NA	TRBV29-1	TRBJ1-5	TRBD1	TGCAGCGTCATTCTTGACAGGGAACAGCCCCAGCATTTT	CSVILDREQPQHF
NA	TRBV4-1	TRBJ2-2	NA	TGCGCCAGCAGCCCCCCCTTAGGCGCCTCGAACACCGGGGAGCTGTTTTTT	CASSPPLGASNTGELFF
NA	TRBV27	TRBJ2-7	TRBD1	TGTGCCAGCAGTTCGGACAGGTCCTACTCCTACGAGCAGTACTTC	CASSSDRSYSYEQYF
NA	TRBV11-2	TRBJ2-5	NA	TGTGCCAGCAGCTTAGCCTCCTCACTGCCCGAGACCCAGTACTTC	CASSLASSLPETQYF
NA	TRBV4-1	TRBJ2-1	TRBD2	TGCGCCAGCAGCCAGGTCCCTACTAGCGGGAGGGCCGGTGAGCAGTTCTTC	CASSQVPTSGRAGEQFF
NA	TRBV27	TRBJ1-5	NA	TGTGCCAGCAGTTTATCGGGGAACCTTGGAAATCAGCCCCAGCATTTT	CASSLSGNLGNQPQHF
few	TRBV30	TRBJ1-1	TRBD1	TGTGCCTGGGCAGGGGGTACTGAAGCTTTCTTT	CAWAGGTEAFF
NA	TRBV28	TRBJ2-7	NA	TGTGCCAGCAGTAATCCGGGCCCGGGCGTGGGCTCCTACGAGCAGTACTTC	CASSNPGPGVGSYEQYF
NA	TRBV10-3	TRBJ2-1	NA	TGTGCCATCAGTGATGGTCGCAATACCTACAATGAGCAGTTCTTC	CAISDGRNTYNEQFF
NA	TRBV6-5	TRBJ1-2	TRBD1	TGTGCCAGCAGGGTGGGACAGGGTTTGGATGGCTACACCTTC	CASRVGQGLDGYTF
few	TRBV5-1	TRBJ2-1	NA	TGCGCCAGCAGCTGGGGGACGGGGAATGAGCAGTTCTTC	CASSWGTGNEQFF
NA	TRBV6-6	TRBJ2-2	NA	TGTGCCAGCAGTTACGAAGGATCAGGGGAGCTGTTTTTT	CASSYEGSGELFF
NA	TRBV13	TRBJ2-7	NA	TGTGCCAGCAGCTTAGCCGGAGCCTACGAGCAGTACTTC	CASSLAGAYEQYF
NA	TRBV9	TRBJ2-7	TRBD2	TGTGCCAGCAGTGGTAGCGGGGTTTCCTACGAGCAGTACTTC	CASSGSGVSYEQYF
NA	TRBV6-1	TRBJ2-1	TRBD2	TGTGCCAGCAGTGAAGGACCGGTGCAGCGGGAGAATGTGCATGAGCAGTTCTTC	CASSEGPVQRENVHEQFF
NA	TRBV28	TRBJ2-3	TRBD2	TGTGCCAGCAGTTTACCCTCCTGGATCGAGCGGGAGGATAAAGATACGCAGTATTTT	CASSLPSWIEREDKDTQYF
once	TRBV7-8	TRBJ2-5	NA	TGTGCCAGCAGCTTAATGGAGACCCAGTACTTC	CASSLMETQYF
NA	TRBV11-2	TRBJ2-7	NA	TGTGCCAGCAGCTTAGTGCCTAGCGACCACGAGCAGTACTTC	CASSLVPSDHEQYF
NA	TRBV19	TRBJ2-1	TRBD2	TGTGCCAGTAGTGGACTAGCGGGAATCAGTAATGAGCAGTTCTTC	CASSGLAGISNEQFF
NA	TRBV5-6	TRBJ2-7	NA	TGTGCCAGCAGCTTCGATCGGGACTTGACCTACGAGCAGTACTTC	CASSFDRDLTYEQYF
NA	TRBV5-1	TRBJ2-3	TRBD1	TGCGCCAGCTTAGAGGGGACAGCCCCTCTAAGCACAGATACGCAGTATTTT	CASLEGTAPLSTDTQYF
NA	TRBV5-1	TRBJ1-1	NA	TGCGCCAGCAGCTTGGGGGAGCGGGGGAACACTGAAGCTTTCTTT	CASSLGERGNTEAFF
NA	TRBV9	TRBJ2-7	NA	TGTGCCAGCAGCGTAGACGCGGTAGCCTACGAGCAGTACTTC	CASSVDAVAYEQYF
NA	TRBV4-1	TRBJ2-7	NA	TGCGCCAGCAGCCAAGTTTCAACTACAGGGTCGGGGAGTTCCTACGAGCAGTACTTC	CASSQVSTTGSGSSYEQYF
NA	TRBV12-5	TRBJ2-7	NA	TGTGCTAGTGGTTTCGTGAGGAGGGGGGCCTACGAGCAGTACTTC	CASGFVRRGAYEQYF
NA	TRBV19	TRBJ2-6	NA	TGTGCCAGTAGTATTGAGGCTAGTGGGGCCAACGTCCTGACTTTC	CASSIEASGANVLTF
NA	TRBV29-1	TRBJ1-5	NA	TGCAGCGTCGAGGGGGAATCGAGGGATCAGCCCCAGCATTTT	CSVEGESRDQPQHF
NA	TRBV10-1	TRBJ2-3	TRBD2	TGCGCCAGCAATTTAAAGGTTAGCGGGGCGATCACAGATACGCAGTATTTT	CASNLKVSGAITDTQYF
NA	TRBV6-1	TRBJ2-1	NA	TGTGCCAGCTCCTACAATGAGCAGTTCTTC	CASSYNEQFF
NA	TRBV19	TRBJ1-2	NA	TGTGCCAGTAGCCCCTTAGCGTCGACGACCGACGGTACCTTC	CASSPLASTTDGTF
NA	TRBV11-2	TRBJ2-2	NA	TGTGCCAGCAGCTCCAACAGGGTATTGACCATGGACACCGGGGAGCTGTTTTTT	CASSSNRVLTMDTGELFF
NA	TRBV11-2	TRBJ2-5	NA	TGTGCCAGCGCTTTAGGGGTGGGGGAGACCCAGTACTTC	CASALGVGETQYF
NA	TRBV27	TRBJ2-3	TRBD2	TGTGCCAGCAGTTTAGTGGGCGGGGGGACAGATACGCAGTATTTT	CASSLVGGGTDTQYF
NA	TRBV7-6	TRBJ2-3	NA	TGTGCCAGCAGCTTACCGGGGACTGTAACAGATACGCAGTATTTT	CASSLPGTVTDTQYF
NA	TRBV7-9	TRBJ2-7	TRBD1	TGTGCCAGCAGCCAAACGGGACAGTCCTACGAGCAGTACTTC	CASSQTGQSYEQYF
NA	TRBV30	TRBJ2-7	TRBD2	TGTGCCTGGAGTGTACGGCTAGCGGGAGACGAGCAGTACTTC	CAWSVRLAGDEQYF
NA	TRBV5-6	TRBJ2-1	NA	TGTGCCAGCAGCTTGGGACGCGACAATGAGCAGTTCTTC	CASSLGRDNEQFF
few	TRBV28	TRBJ1-2	TRBD1	TGTGCCAGCAGTTTAGTGCAGGGGGCTCAGGGCTACACCTTC	CASSLVQGAQGYTF
NA	TRBV13	TRBJ1-1	NA	TGTGCCAGCAGCGCAACCTTTTTGGCAGGGACTGAAGCTTTCTTT	CASSATFLAGTEAFF
NA	TRBV21-1	TRBJ2-3	NA	TGTGCCAGCAGCAAACGGGATTTTGTATCTCCAGATACGCAGTATTTT	CASSKRDFVSPDTQYF
NA	TRBV11-2	TRBJ1-1	TRBD1	TGTGCCAGCAGCCAGGGGGTGAACACTGAAGCTTTCTTT	CASSQGVNTEAFF
NA	TRBV19	TRBJ1-5	NA	TGTGCCAGTAGGGGAGCGTATAGCAATCAGCCCCAGCATTTT	CASRGAYSNQPQHF
NA	TRBV13	TRBJ2-5	TRBD2	TGTGCCAGCAGCTCCGGACTAGCGGGGGAGACCCAGTACTTC	CASSSGLAGETQYF
NA	TRBV27	TRBJ1-1	NA	TGTGCCAGCAGTCCAGGTCCAGGGTCCGACACTGAAGCTTTCTTT	CASSPGPGSDTEAFF
NA	TRBV6-6	TRBJ2-7	NA	TGTGCCAGCTCAGTTCTGGGGGGCGAGCAGTACTTC	CASSVLGGEQYF
once	TRBV12-5	TRBJ2-2	NA	TGTGCTAGTGTTCTCGATTGGGGCGGCACCGGGGAGCTGTTTTTT	CASVLDWGGTGELFF
NA	TRBV4-3	TRBJ1-4	NA	TGCGCCAGCAGCTCCCGGACGTCCGATGAAAAACTGTTTTTT	CASSSRTSDEKLFF
NA	TRBV2	TRBJ1-2	NA	TGTGCCAGCAGTGAATGGGCCGGGCCCTCTTATGGCTACACCTTC	CASSEWAGPSYGYTF
NA	TRBV15	TRBJ2-2	TRBD1	TGTGCCACACGACAGGGAACGAACACCGGGGAGCTGTTTTTT	CATRQGTNTGELFF
NA	TRBV28	TRBJ1-1	TRBD1	TGTGCCAGCACCCCCGACAGGGCCTCTGAAGCTTTCTTT	CASTPDRASEAFF
NA	TRBV27	TRBJ2-7	TRBD1	TGTGCCAGCACCACTCTACAGGGGGGCGAGCAGTACTTC	CASTTLQGGEQYF
NA	TRBV28	TRBJ2-7	NA	TGTGCCAGCAGTTTTGTGACAGGAGTATCCTACGAGCAGTACTTC	CASSFVTGVSYEQYF
NA	TRBV5-1	TRBJ1-1	NA	TGCGCCAGCAGCCTTTGGACCCCTACTGAAGCTTTCTTT	CASSLWTPTEAFF